This T cell receptor beta chain comes out of a study of blood T cell repertoires in COVID-19. At the level of the study: COVID-19 samples, acute and convalescent, were from the United States, Italy and Spain.

This CDR3 comprises 14 residues. V lost 1 base and J 0 bases, leaving 7 bases between the germline ends. Germline V CDR1 and CDR2: LGHNA, YNFKEQ. The method was immunoSEQ multiplex PCR; TCRdb's version includes in-frame clones alone and lacks a portion of them. The table has roughly 150,000 clones, roughly 84% seen once. The chain links TRBV4-2 to TRBJ2-7, with TRBD1 as a possible D gene (5 bases). The TCR was taken from an elderly man with COVID-19, enrolled during active disease. Sequences were obtained from peripheral blood. The CDR3 loop is CASSQGQSSYEQYF. The DNA for the CDR3 is TGTGCCAGCAGCCAAGGACAGAGCTCCTACGAGCAGTACTTC.